Each of the 26 T cell receptor beta chains below was sequenced from the same sample in a study of blood T cell repertoires in COVID-19 (dated by TCRdb to 2019 to 2021). Libraries were made using the immunoSEQ multiplex PCR assay. In TCRdb, the immuneACCESS table is reduced to in-frame sequences with V and J assigned. These tables do not hold every clone; where another copy was compared, an unresolved V gene accounts for under half, and the others remain unexplained. The sample table contains 65,000 to 70,000 clones; only one count was recorded for 80% to 90% of them. The ten largest clonotypes hold around a tenth of the sample. Sequenced sample: peripheral blood. The receptors derive from a human donor in a cohort sampled during active COVID-19.

V is TRBV5-4 and J is TRBJ2-3, with 8 bases aligning to TRBD2. The CDR3 runs 15 residues. Germline CDR1 SGHNT, CDR2 YYREEE (reference sequence). V was clipped by 4 bases and J by 3 bases; unmatched bases: 7. The CDR3 loop is CASSESSGRTDTQYF. The CDR3, as DNA: TGTGCCAGCAGCGAATCAAGCGGGAGAACAGATACGCAGTATTTT. The full variable domain, rest sourced from reference TRBV5-4 and TRBJ2-3, is ETGVTQSPTHLIKTRGQQVTLRCSSQSGHNTVSWYQQALGQGPQFIFQYYREEENGRGNFPPRFSGLQFPNYSSELNVNALELDDSALYLCASSESSGRTDTQYFGPGTRLTVL.

DNA for the CDR3: TGTGCCAGCAGCTCGATAGCGGCAGGGGGCTTGGGGACCCAGTACTTC. It translates to CASSSIAAGGLGTQYF. The V and J genes are TRBV5-4 and TRBJ2-5; 8 bases are shared with TRBD1. Germline V gene lookup returns CDR1 SGHNT and CDR2 YYREEE (reference sequence). The V segment lost 3 bases and the J segment 7 bases; nucleotides outside the gene matches: 14. The CDR3 is 16 amino acids.

This clone was seen only a few times. This CDR3 is CASSFTGKSGNTIYF. Written as DNA, the CDR3 is TGTGCCAGCAGCTTTACAGGGAAGTCTGGAAACACCATATATTTT. The chain carries TRBV7-6 and TRBJ1-3; D is perhaps TRBD1 (6 bases). Germline assignment: CDR1 SGHVS and CDR2 FNYEAQ. Between the trimmed V and J ends, which lost 3 bases and 1 base, there was a span of 10 bases. This CDR3 is built from 15 residues.

The gene calls are TRBV29-1 and TRBJ2-1, with 9 bases lining up with TRBD1. V dropped 7 bases and J dropped 0; count of bases not matched to a gene: 4. Germline values: CDR1 SQVTM, CDR2 ANQGSEA. The CDR3 has 14 amino acids. Written as DNA, the CDR3 is TGCAGCGCCAAGGACAGGGGCTCCTACAATGAGCAGTTCTTC. It translates to CSAKDRGSYNEQFF.

This clone has a single count. The gene calls are TRBV18 and TRBJ1-3; unclear D gene. Per germline, CDR1 KGHSH and CDR2 LQKENI. The CDR3 is 17 residues long. Trimming removed 3 bases at V and 0 bases at J, with 15 bases between. The CDR3 sequence is CASSPLPRGNSGNTIYF. CDR3 in DNA: TGTGCCAGCTCACCCCTACCCCGGGGTAACTCTGGAAACACCATATATTTT. The full variable domain, with the rest looked up from reference TRBV18 and TRBJ1-3, is NAGVMQNPRHLVRRRGQEARLRCSPMKGHSHVYWYRQLPEEGLKFMVYLQKENIIDESGMPKERFSAEFPKEGPSILRIQQVVRGDSAAYFCASSPLPRGNSGNTIYFGEGSWLTVV.

Only a few counts were recorded for this clone. This sequence joins TRBV28 and TRBJ1-5; 10 positions agree with TRBD1. The CDR3 contains 17 residues. V dropped 4 bases and J dropped 0; count of bases not matched to a gene: 6. Per the germline V gene, CDR1 is MDHEN and CDR2 is SYDVKM. The DNA of the CDR3 is TGTGCCAGCAGTTCGGGACAGGGGATTTATAGCAATCAGCCCCAGCATTTT. Amino acids: CASSSGQGIYSNQPQHF.

This chain links TRBV24-1 with TRBJ2-5; 7 bases map to TRBD1. The germline V gene encodes CDR1 KGHDR and CDR2 SFDVKD. The CDR3 runs to 15 residues. V trimming: 4 bases; J trimming: 3 bases; junction bases outside the gene matches: 7. The CDR3: CATSDPGQDEETQYF. DNA for the CDR3: TGTGCCACCAGTGACCCAGGACAGGACGAAGAGACCCAGTACTTC.

The chain links TRBV4-2 to TRBJ2-4; D remains unclear. Germline V gives CDR1 LGHNA, CDR2 YNFKEQ. Trimming pared 2 bases from V and 4 bases from J, leaving 15 bases between. The length of the CDR3 is 16 residues. CDR3 amino acids: CASSQLGQAKKNIQYF. CDR3 bases: TGTGCCAGCAGCCAATTGGGTCAGGCGAAAAAAAACATTCAGTACTTC.

The J gene is TRBJ2-7, the V gene TRBV7-8, with 9 nucleotides matching TRBD2. The CDR3 length is 16 residues. V dropped 5 bases and J dropped 0; count of bases not matched to a gene: 8. Germline assignment: CDR1 SGHVS and CDR2 FQNEAQ. CDR3 DNA sequence: TGTGCCAGCAGCCGGGGAACTAGCGGGTTCTCCTACGAGCAGTACTTC. It encodes CASSRGTSGFSYEQYF.

The chain is built from TRBV5-8 and TRBJ2-7, with D unresolved. Germline V gene lookup returns CDR1 SGHTS and CDR2 YDEGEE. V was clipped by 0 bases and J by 3 bases, with 13 bases between them. CDR3 length: 15 residues. CDR3 nucleotides: TGTGCCAGCAGCTTGGGGCGGCAGCCGAGCTACGAGCAGTACTTC. Its translation: CASSLGRQPSYEQYF.

The chain is built from TRBV4-1 and TRBJ1-6; no clear D gene. The CDR3 loop spans 14 amino acids. Germline assignment: CDR1 MGHRA and CDR2 YSYEKL. Trimming cost V 1 base and J 7 bases, with 8 bases left between them. In DNA form, the CDR3 reads TGCGCCAGCAGCCAAGGGGGAGCCAATTCACCCCTCCACTTT. Protein product: CASSQGGANSPLHF.

The V gene is TRBV20-1, the J gene TRBJ2-7; D remains unclear. V was pared by 5 bases and J by 6 bases, with 11 bases between. CDR3 length: 11 residues. Germline CDR1 is DFQATT and CDR2 is SNEGSKA (reference sequence). This CDR3 reads CSAPGSAEQYF. CDR3 DNA: TGCAGTGCTCCCGGGTCCGCCGAGCAGTACTTC.

CDR3 bases: TGTGCCAGCAGCCAGCCACAGGGGGCGAATGGCTACACCTTC. Translation gives CASSQPQGANGYTF. The gene calls are TRBV3-1 (or the pseudogene TRBV3-2) and TRBJ1-2; TRBD1 matches at 9 bases. Germline trimming cut 3 bases from V and 6 bases from J; bases unmatched to any gene: 5. This CDR3 region has 14 residues. The germline gives CDR1 LGHDT, CDR2 YNNKEL (reference sequence).

The gene calls are TRBV28 and TRBJ2-2; 8 bases fit TRBD1. Germline values: CDR1 MDHEN, CDR2 SYDVKM. Germline trimming cut 1 base from V and 6 bases from J; bases unmatched to any gene: 7. CDR3 length: 16 residues. The CDR3 reads CASSLYARGRAGELFF. CDR3 coding DNA: TGTGCCAGCAGTTTATACGCCAGGGGGCGAGCCGGGGAGCTGTTTTTT.

The chain carries TRBV13 and TRBJ2-7; 12 positions agree with TRBD2. The CDR3 loop spans 14 amino acids. Unmatched junction bases numbered 9, after V lost 8 bases and J lost 7 bases. Germline assignment: CDR1 PRHDT and CDR2 FYEKMQ (reference sequence). CDR3 region: CASGGLAGPGEQYF. The CDR3 nucleotides are TGTGCCAGCGGCGGACTAGCGGGACCGGGGGAGCAGTACTTC. Supplemented by reference TRBV13 and TRBJ2-7, the full variable domain reads AAGVIQSPRHLIKEKRETATLKCYPIPRHDTVYWYQQGPGQDPQFLISFYEKMQSDKGSIPDRFSAQQFSDYHSELNMSSLELGDSALYFCASGGLAGPGEQYFGPGTRLTVT.

The rearrangement links TRBV7-2 to TRBJ2-7; 9 nucleotides line up with TRBD1. Losses at the gene ends were 3 bases for V and 4 bases for J; bases not matched to a gene: 7. Germline V gene sequence: CDR1 SGHTA, CDR2 FQGNSA. The CDR3 extends over 15 amino acids. The CDR3 sequence: CASSLKRDREYEQYF. In DNA form, the CDR3 reads TGTGCCAGCAGCTTGAAAAGGGACAGGGAATACGAGCAGTACTTC.

The chain is built from TRBV6-2 or TRBV6-3 and TRBJ2-1, with TRBD2 identical over 7 bases. CDR3 size: 15 residues. Germline CDR1 MNHEY, CDR2 SVGEGT. V shed 2 bases and J 3 bases; nucleotides not matched to a gene: 4. Here the CDR3 DNA reads TGTGCCAGCAGTTACGCGGGGGAGGGCTACAATGAGCAGTTCTTC. The encoded protein is CASSYAGEGYNEQFF.

This chain uses TRBV7-6 with TRBJ2-5; no clear D. This CDR3 is built from 13 residues. Trimming left V 4 bases short and J 1 base short, with 7 bases between. From germline, CDR1 is SGHVS and CDR2 FNYEAQ. The CDR3 is CASSSLAQETQYF. The CDR3 region has the DNA TGTGCCAGCAGCTCACTTGCCCAAGAGACCCAGTACTTC. Variable domain in full (rest from reference TRBV7-6 and TRBJ2-5): GAGVSQSPRYKVTKRGQDVALRCDPISGHVSLYWYRQALGQGPEFLTYFNYEAQQDKSGLPNDRFSAERPEGSISTLTIQRTEQRDSAMYRCASSSLAQETQYFGPGTRLLVL.

The chain carries TRBV3-1 (or the pseudogene TRBV3-2) and TRBJ2-1; TRBD2 matches 11 bases. With V trimmed by 1 base and J by 7 bases, 9 bases remained unmatched. The CDR3 contains 17 residues. Germline V gives CDR1 LGHDT, CDR2 YNNKEL (reference sequence). This chain's CDR3 is CASSQATSGSLRNEQFF. CDR3 sequence (DNA): TGTGCCAGCAGCCAAGCAACTAGCGGGAGTCTTAGGAATGAGCAGTTCTTC.

The rearrangement uses TRBV28 and TRBJ1-2; D is perhaps TRBD1 (5 bases). Germline assignment: CDR1 MDHEN and CDR2 SYDVKM. V lost 3 bases and J 4 bases, leaving 18 bases between the germline ends. CDR3 length equals 16 residues. The CDR3 loop reads CASSFLPGKGFYGYTF. The CDR3 coding sequence is TGTGCCAGCAGTTTTTTGCCAGGGAAAGGGTTCTATGGCTACACCTTC.

V is TRBV7-9 and J is TRBJ2-6; no definite D call. The V gene lost 6 bases and the J gene lost 4 bases, with 16 bases spanning the gap. CDR3 length: 16 residues. Germline V gene data show CDR1 as SEHNR and CDR2 as FQNEAQ (reference sequence). The CDR3 region has the DNA TGTGCCAGCAGACTTCCTTTGAGTCCCGGGGCCAACGTCCTGACTTTC. Translating gives CASRLPLSPGANVLTF.

The chain has TRBV24-1 and TRBJ2-5, with 8 bases identical to TRBD1. Germline assignment: CDR1 KGHDR and CDR2 SFDVKD. The CDR3 runs 17 residues. The ends lost 2 bases at V and 2 bases at J; junction bases unmatched: 9. CDR3 residues: CATSDSYGTGIQETQYF. CDR3 nucleotides: TGTGCCACCAGTGATTCCTACGGGACAGGAATTCAAGAGACCCAGTACTTC.

The gene calls are TRBV27 and TRBJ2-1, with 7 bases aligning to TRBD2. The V and J ends lost 3 bases and 5 bases, in that order; junction bases with no gene match: 10. The CDR3 consists of 16 residues. Germline lookup yields CDR1 MNHEY and CDR2 SMNVEV (reference sequence). The CDR3 nucleotides read TGTGCCAGCAGTTTCGCGGGGGTAGCGGTGAACAATGAGCAGTTCTTC. Protein product: CASSFAGVAVNNEQFF.

This chain connects TRBV2 to TRBJ1-5, with D possibly being TRBD1 (6 bases). CDR3 length equals 15 residues. Trimming stripped 6 bases from V and 1 base from J, with 13 bases between. Germline V gene lookup returns CDR1 SNHLY and CDR2 FYNNEI. The CDR3 sequence is CASRAQGLSNQPQHF. The DNA of the CDR3 is TGTGCCAGCAGGGCCCAGGGGTTGAGCAATCAGCCCCAGCATTTT.

The chain employs TRBV29-1 and TRBJ1-2, with D tentatively TRBD1 (6 bases). The CDR3 length is 12 residues. CDR1 is SQVTM, CDR2 ANQGSEA, per germline. The V and J ends lost 6 bases and 3 bases respectively, with 11 bases between them. The CDR3 nucleotides are TGCAGCGTAGGGCGACAGGACTATGGCTACACCTTC. Protein: CSVGRQDYGYTF.

This clone showed up just once. V and J are TRBV29-1 and TRBJ1-5; 8 bases fit TRBD1. Germline CDR1 reads SQVTM; CDR2 reads ANQGSEA. Trimming took 8 bases from V and 4 from J; bases not matched to a gene: 7. The CDR3 contains 13 residues. The CDR3 sequence is CSCRQGLNQPQHF. CDR3 nucleotide sequence: TGCAGCTGCCGACAGGGGCTAAATCAGCCCCAGCATTTT.